This TCR beta chain was retrieved from a study of T cells in localized non-small cell lung cancer. Study-wide findings and caveats: Sequence data derive from only one tumor region, so heterogeneity remains possible. Uninvolved adjacent lung had the highest recorded T cell clonality, with tumor below it. Density of T cells in blood, when higher, went with longer overall survival. Appearing in adjacent lung were a median roughly 57 of the top 100 tumor clones.

Sequencing used immunoSEQ multiplex PCR; TCRdb keeps in-frame clones, though not all of them. This table holds under 40,000 clones, 88% found once. With V trimmed by 7 bases and J by 11 bases, 10 bases remained unmatched. From germline, CDR1 is WSHSY and CDR2 SAAADI. The CDR3 is 12 amino acids. About this clone: Antigen specificity is unknown.

Here the sequenced sample was peripheral blood, taken before any cancer treatment. The chain has TRBV10-2 and TRBJ1-1; 7 bases are a match to TRBD1. This clonotype was obtained from a woman aged 35 to 69 with stage I lung adenocarcinoma. The CDR3 DNA sequence: TGCGCCAGCACCGACAGGGCCCTTGGGGCTTTCTTT. Protein product: CASTDRALGAFF.